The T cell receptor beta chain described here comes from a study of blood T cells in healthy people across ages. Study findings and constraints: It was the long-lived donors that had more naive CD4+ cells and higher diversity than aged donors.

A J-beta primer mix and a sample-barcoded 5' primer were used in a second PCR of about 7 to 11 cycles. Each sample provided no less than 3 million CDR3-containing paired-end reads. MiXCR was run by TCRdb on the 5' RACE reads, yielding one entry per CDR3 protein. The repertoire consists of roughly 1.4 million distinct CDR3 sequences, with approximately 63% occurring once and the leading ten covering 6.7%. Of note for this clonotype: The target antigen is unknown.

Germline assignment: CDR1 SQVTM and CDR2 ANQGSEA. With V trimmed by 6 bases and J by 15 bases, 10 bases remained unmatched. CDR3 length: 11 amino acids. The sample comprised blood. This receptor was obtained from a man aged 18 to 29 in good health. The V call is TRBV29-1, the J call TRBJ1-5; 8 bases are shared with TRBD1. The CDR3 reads CSVSQGALRHF. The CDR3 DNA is TGCAGCGTCAGCCAGGGGGCCCTCCGGCATTTT.